The next 31 T cell receptor beta chains were all read from a single sample in a study of cytomegalovirus exposure and HLA in healthy donors. The PCR had 60 Vbeta and 13 Jbeta primers. TCRdb's copy holds only in-frame clones and misses some; the assay was immunoSEQ multiplex PCR. The sample shows 250,000 to 350,000 clones, roughly two thirds of them seen only once. The sequenced material came from PBMCs. These receptors were obtained from a female donor in good health and CMV-seronegative.

The table lists this clone with a few counts. This rearrangement joins TRBV6-1 to TRBJ1-4, with TRBD1 identical over 8 bases. The germline gives CDR1 MNHNS, CDR2 SASEGT. V lost 10 bases and J lost 8; bases outside the gene matches: 9. The CDR3 sequence is 13 residues long. The CDR3 region has the DNA TGTGCCACCCGGACAGGGTTGGAGGAAAAACTGTTTTTT. The encoded protein is CATRTGLEEKLFF.

V gene TRBV18 combines with J gene TRBJ2-7, with D tentatively TRBD1 (6 bases). The CDR3 has 16 residues. V lost 3 bases to trimming and J lost 0 bases, with 15 bases between them. Per the germline V gene, CDR1 is KGHSH and CDR2 is LQKENI. The CDR3 nucleotides read TGTGCCAGCTCACCTGGTTTGGGACACAGCTCCTACGAGCAGTACTTC. Residues: CASSPGLGHSSYEQYF.

The CDR3 loop is CASSQNQGNTEAFF. The CDR3 region has the DNA TGTGCCAGCAGCCAAAATCAGGGAAACACTGAAGCTTTCTTT. This rearrangement joins TRBV7-8 to TRBJ1-1, with D tentatively TRBD1 (5 bases). The CDR3 totals 14 residues. CDR1 SGHVS and CDR2 FQNEAQ come from the germline V gene. Trimming cost V 5 bases and J 2 bases, with 12 bases left between them.

A single count supports this clone. The V and J genes are TRBV7-8 and TRBJ1-1; 8 nucleotides agree with TRBD1. The CDR3 totals 12 residues. From germline, CDR1 is SGHVS and CDR2 FQNEAQ. J lost 3 bases, V lost 6 bases, and 0 bases had no gene match. Here the CDR3 reads CASRTGDTEAFF. DNA for the CDR3: TGTGCCAGCAGGACAGGGGACACTGAAGCTTTCTTT.

This clone was picked up a small number of times. This sequence joins TRBV7-9 and TRBJ2-7; 7 bases match TRBD2. The CDR3 is 14 amino acids. Trimming cost V 5 bases and J 2 bases; bases outside gene matches: 6. Germline CDR1 and CDR2: SEHNR and FQNEAQ (reference sequence). The chain's CDR3 is CASSTQLATYEQYF. The CDR3, as DNA: TGTGCCAGCAGCACCCAACTAGCGACCTACGAGCAGTACTTC. The whole variable domain, remainder taken from reference TRBV7-9 and TRBJ2-7, is DTGVSQNPRHKITKRGQNVTFRCDPISEHNRLYWYRQTLGQGPEFLTYFQNEAQLEKSRLLSDRFSAERPKGSFSTLEIQRTEQGDSAMYLCASSTQLATYEQYFGPGTRLTVT.

The chain carries TRBV2 and TRBJ1-1, with 8 bases that match TRBD1. After removal of 6 bases from V and 1 base from J, the junction contained 13 bases not matched to a gene. From germline, CDR1 is SNHLY and CDR2 FYNNEI. CDR3 length equals 17 residues. The CDR3 here is CASRDAYRDRRNTEAFF. The CDR3 DNA reads TGTGCCAGCAGGGACGCCTACCGGGACAGGCGGAACACTGAAGCTTTCTTT.

V gene TRBV7-6 combines with J gene TRBJ1-5, with TRBD1 as a possible D gene (5 bases). The CDR3 is 15 amino acids. V was cut by 5 bases and J by 4 bases, with 15 bases left in between. Germline assignment: CDR1 SGHVS and CDR2 FNYEAQ. The CDR3 region is CASSPGKGSNQPQHF. CDR3 DNA sequence: TGTGCCAGCAGCCCCGGAAAGGGGTCGAATCAGCCCCAGCATTTT. The complete variable domain, with remaining parts taken from reference TRBV7-6 and TRBJ1-5, reads GAGVSQSPRYKVTKRGQDVALRCDPISGHVSLYWYRQALGQGPEFLTYFNYEAQQDKSGLPNDRFSAERPEGSISTLTIQRTEQRDSAMYRCASSPGKGSNQPQHFGDGTRLSIL.

V usage is TRBV30 and J usage is TRBJ2-5; D not resolved. The V end was cut by 4 bases, the J end by 4 bases, with 7 bases between. The germline CDR1 and CDR2 sequences are GTSNPN and SVGIG (reference sequence). The CDR3 runs to 11 residues. CDR3 protein: CAWILGETQYF. In DNA form, the CDR3 reads TGTGCCTGGATCCTAGGAGAGACCCAGTACTTC.

The genes are TRBV4-2 and TRBJ2-7; 13 bases map to TRBD2. The CDR3 is made up of 16 amino acids. The junction had 4 bases not matched to a gene; V was cut back by 2 bases and J by 3 bases. CDR1 LGHNA and CDR2 YNFKEQ come from the germline V gene. The DNA for the CDR3 is TGTGCCAGCAGCCAAACGGGACTAGCGGGGAACTACGAGCAGTACTTC. Protein product: CASSQTGLAGNYEQYF.

The chain couples TRBV29-1 to TRBJ1-1; TRBD1 matches 8 bases. CDR1 and CDR2 (germline): SQVTM, ANQGSEA. The CDR3 length is 12 residues. The V gene end was trimmed by 6 bases and the J gene end by 4 bases; junction bases not matched to a gene: 4. This CDR3 reads CSVNRGGTEAFF. CDR3 in DNA: TGCAGCGTCAACAGGGGGGGCACTGAAGCTTTCTTT.

V is TRBV11-1 and J is TRBJ2-7, with D possibly being TRBD1 (6 bases). Germline V gives CDR1 SGHAT, CDR2 FQDESV (reference sequence). V was shortened by 4 bases and J by 3 bases, with 16 bases between the two germline ends. CDR3 size: 15 residues. For the CDR3, the DNA is TGTGCCAGCAGCTACCAGGGGCCGACCGACTACGAGCAGTACTTC. It codes for CASSYQGPTDYEQYF.

The V gene is TRBV7-2, the J gene TRBJ1-2; 9 bases line up with TRBD1. V shed 3 bases, J shed 4 bases, and the junction held 3 bases outside the gene matches. Germline CDR1 is SGHTA and CDR2 is FQGNSA. This CDR3 is 14 amino acids long. CDR3 bases: TGTGCCAGCAGCTTTGACAGGGGGACCTATGGCTACACCTTC. As protein: CASSFDRGTYGYTF.

This clone was detected a few times. V gene TRBV6-6 combines with J gene TRBJ1-1, with D unresolved. The CDR3 extends over 11 amino acids. Germline CDR1 MNHNY, CDR2 SVGAGI (reference sequence). The V end lost 6 bases, the J end lost 10 bases, and 12 bases lay between the germline ends. The DNA for the CDR3 is TGTGCCAGCAGCCCCGGGAGAGTAGCTTTCTTT. This encodes CASSPGRVAFF.

The chain links TRBV2 to TRBJ2-1; TRBD2 agrees at 13 bases. This CDR3 has 16 residues. Trimming at V came to 4 bases and at J to 4 bases, leaving 4 bases not matched to a gene. Germline V CDR1 and CDR2: SNHLY, FYNNEI. This CDR3 reads CASSARLAGGYNEQFF. DNA of the CDR3: TGTGCCAGCAGTGCCCGACTAGCGGGAGGATACAATGAGCAGTTCTTC.

The chain recombines TRBV19 with TRBJ2-1; D is possibly TRBD2 (6 bases). Germline CDR1 is LNHDA and CDR2 is SQIVND (reference sequence). Deletions cut 5 bases from V and 9 bases from J, with 14 bases between. This CDR3 is built from 13 residues. The CDR3 coding sequence is TGTGCCAGTAGTGCTGTTCCGGGACTTGAGCAGTTCTTC. Translating gives CASSAVPGLEQFF.

The rearrangement links TRBV5-5 to TRBJ1-1, with D hard to call. V dropped 1 base and J dropped 4 bases, with 11 bases sitting between them. The CDR3 runs 14 residues. The germline CDR1 and CDR2 sequences are SGHKS and YYEKEE (reference sequence). Here the CDR3 reads CASSLSGGFTEAFF. In DNA, the CDR3 is TGTGCCAGCAGCTTGTCGGGAGGGTTCACTGAAGCTTTCTTT.

This clone showed up just once. The chain carries TRBV7-2 and TRBJ2-7; 14 bases match TRBD2. The CDR3 runs 15 residues. The germline V gene has CDR1 SGHTA and CDR2 FQGNSA. With 5 bases clipped from V and 6 bases from J, the junction kept 6 bases outside the gene matches. CDR3 protein: CASSVSGLAGAEQYF. Here the CDR3 DNA reads TGTGCCAGCAGCGTTTCGGGACTAGCGGGAGCCGAGCAGTACTTC.

This clone was picked up a small number of times. This sequence joins TRBV6-1 and TRBJ2-5, with 9 bases lining up with TRBD2. The trim removed 7 bases at V and 4 bases at J, leaving 7 bases unmatched. The CDR3 spans 14 residues. Germline CDR1 and CDR2: MNHNS and SASEGT. The chain's CDR3 is CASKAGGPGETQYF. CDR3 coding DNA: TGTGCCAGCAAGGCGGGAGGGCCTGGAGAGACCCAGTACTTC.

V is TRBV10-3 and J is TRBJ2-2, with 8 bases aligning to TRBD2. The V gene end was trimmed by 8 bases and the J gene end by 6 bases; junction bases not matched to a gene: 14. Germline V gene data show CDR1 as ENHRY and CDR2 as SYGVKD. The CDR3 runs 16 residues. This CDR3 is CAIPQNGRAWAGELFF. CDR3 sequence (DNA): TGTGCCATCCCCCAAAACGGGAGGGCCTGGGCCGGGGAGCTGTTTTTT.

Here the CDR3 DNA reads TGCGCCAGCAGCCAAGGGCGGGAGGGCCTCACCGGGGAGCTGTTTTTT. Encoded protein: CASSQGREGLTGELFF. This rearrangement joins TRBV4-1 to TRBJ2-2; 9 nucleotides align to TRBD2. CDR3 size: 16 residues. V trimming: 1 base; J trimming: 4 bases; junction bases outside the gene matches: 4. CDR1 and CDR2 (germline): MGHRA, YSYEKL.

V gene TRBV7-9 combines with J gene TRBJ1-4; D not certain. Deletions cut 0 bases from V and 5 bases from J, with 7 bases between. Germline V gives CDR1 SEHNR, CDR2 FQNEAQ (reference sequence). The CDR3 runs 14 residues. CDR3: CASSLAPLNEKLFF. CDR3 DNA: TGTGCCAGCAGCTTAGCACCCCTAAATGAAAAACTGTTTTTT.

This rearrangement joins TRBV9 to TRBJ2-5; the D is unclear. The germline gives CDR1 SGDLS, CDR2 YYNGEE. The CDR3 extends over 14 amino acids. V gave up 3 bases and J gave up 5 bases, with 14 bases separating them. The CDR3 is CASSGGPPRETQYF. The CDR3 DNA reads as TGTGCCAGCAGCGGCGGTCCCCCAAGGGAGACCCAGTACTTC.

The chain is built from TRBV5-4 and TRBJ1-2; D possibly corresponds to TRBD1 (6 bases). Germline V gene sequence: CDR1 SGHNT, CDR2 YYREEE (reference sequence). The V end was cut by 0 bases, the J end by 3 bases, with 15 bases between. This CDR3 spans 16 amino acids. DNA of the CDR3: TGTGCCAGCAGCTTGGGCTCAGGGGTGGACTACTATGGCTACACCTTC. Translating it yields CASSLGSGVDYYGYTF. Full variable domain (rest looked up from reference TRBV5-4 and TRBJ1-2): ETGVTQSPTHLIKTRGQQVTLRCSSQSGHNTVSWYQQALGQGPQFIFQYYREEENGRGNFPPRFSGLQFPNYSSELNVNALELDDSALYLCASSLGSGVDYYGYTFGSGTRLTVV.

V and J are TRBV6-6 and TRBJ2-7; weak D call: TRBD2 (5 bases). The V gene lost 6 bases and the J gene lost 2 bases, with 14 bases spanning the gap. There are 14 residues in the CDR3. Germline assignment: CDR1 MNHNY and CDR2 SVGAGI (reference sequence). DNA for the CDR3: TGTGCCAGCAGGCTTACCGACGGGGCCTACGAGCAGTACTTC. Its translation is CASRLTDGAYEQYF.

This sequence joins TRBV10-2 and TRBJ2-7, with D maybe TRBD2 (5 bases). V lost 3 bases and J 0 bases, leaving 9 bases between the germline ends. The germline gives CDR1 WSHSY, CDR2 SAAADI. The CDR3 length is 14 residues. CDR3 in DNA: TGCGCCAGCAGTGAAGGGCGGGCCTCCTACGAGCAGTACTTC. Encoded protein: CASSEGRASYEQYF.

This chain links TRBV27 with TRBJ2-2, with TRBD2 as a possible D gene (5 bases). Germline-derived CDR1 and CDR2 are MNHEY and SMNVEV (reference sequence). With 0 bases removed from V and 2 bases from J, the gap between germline ends came to 13 bases. This CDR3 is built from 17 residues. The CDR3 here is CASSLSGEGSNTGELFF. Here the CDR3 DNA reads TGTGCCAGCAGTTTATCAGGAGAGGGCAGCAACACCGGGGAGCTGTTTTTT.

This chain joins TRBV5-6 and TRBJ2-1, with 7 bases matching TRBD2. CDR1 and CDR2 from the germline V gene are SGHDT and YYEEEE. V was clipped by 4 bases and J by 0 bases; unmatched bases: 7. This CDR3 has 16 amino acids. CDR3 bases: TGTGCCAGCAGCGGGCGGGGGTGGCGCTCCTACAATGAGCAGTTCTTC. It specifies CASSGRGWRSYNEQFF. The variable domain in full, with the rest retrieved from reference TRBV5-6 and TRBJ2-1, is DAGVTQSPTHLIKTRGQQVTLRCSPKSGHDTVSWYQQALGQGPQFIFQYYEEEERQRGNFPDRFSGHQFPNYSSELNVNALLLGDSALYLCASSGRGWRSYNEQFFGPGTRLTVL.

The V call is TRBV14, the J call TRBJ2-1; D perhaps matches TRBD2 (6 bases). The CDR3 is made up of 16 amino acids. Trimming stripped 3 bases from V and 1 base from J, with 13 bases between. CDR1 and CDR2 from the germline V gene are SGHDN and FVKESK. This CDR3 reads CASSQARLVSYNEQFF. CDR3 coding DNA: TGTGCCAGCAGCCAGGCTAGACTAGTGTCCTACAATGAGCAGTTCTTC.

This chain links TRBV28 with TRBJ2-7; 8 bases are a match to TRBD2. Germline-derived CDR1 and CDR2 are MDHEN and SYDVKM. The CDR3 is made up of 15 amino acids. The V gene end was trimmed by 6 bases and the J gene end by 0 bases; junction bases not matched to a gene: 7. The CDR3 DNA reads as TGTGCCAGCAGACATCCCGGGACTAGCTCCTACGAGCAGTACTTC. As protein: CASRHPGTSSYEQYF. The complete variable domain, with remaining parts taken from reference TRBV28 and TRBJ2-7, reads DVKVTQSSRYLVKRTGEKVFLECVQDMDHENMFWYRQDPGLGLRLIYFSYDVKMKEKGDIPEGYSVSREKKERFSLILESASTNQTSMYLCASRHPGTSSYEQYFGPGTRLTVT.

This clone was counted once. The chain uses TRBV19 and TRBJ2-7; no clear D. V gave up 6 bases and J gave up 4 bases, with 19 bases separating them. The CDR3 is 15 amino acids. Germline V gene lookup returns CDR1 LNHDA and CDR2 SQIVND (reference sequence). The CDR3, as DNA: TGTGCCAGTAGAAAAACCGGTCACAGTAGTTACGAGCAGTACTTC. Protein: CASRKTGHSSYEQYF.

V usage is TRBV5-1 and J usage is TRBJ2-5, with D perhaps matching TRBD1 (6 bases). The CDR3 consists of 14 residues. Germline V CDR1 and CDR2: SGHRS, YFSETQ. V lost 7 bases, J lost 7 bases, and 20 bases lay in between. This CDR3 is CASCLYREGGTQYF. The CDR3 region has the DNA TGCGCCAGCTGCCTATACAGGGAAGGGGGGACCCAGTACTTC.